This T cell receptor (beta chain) was captured in a study of cytomegalovirus exposure and HLA in healthy donors. This clone has a single count. Looked up from germline, CDR1 is SGHTA and CDR2 is FQGNSA. V shed 2 bases, J shed 2 bases, and the junction held 7 bases outside the gene matches. The CDR3 is 16 residues long. It was with 60 Vbeta and 13 Jbeta primers that the PCR ran. Original methodology: An analysis performed later counted about 80 million unique TCR beta chains (roughly 11 million of them shared). The assay was immunoSEQ multiplex PCR, and TCRdb's table has in-frame clones only and misses some. V and J calls and clone size are copied from that table; D and trimming were computed from the DNA. The table lists about 140,000 clones, approximately 79% of them singletons, with 6.5% in the top ten. Participants comprised healthy donors of bone marrow.

V is TRBV7-2 and J is TRBJ1-1; 8 bases line up with TRBD1. Sequenced material: PBMCs. The clonotype originates from a man aged 35 to 55 in good health and CMV-seropositive. The CDR3 coding sequence is TGTGCCAGCAGCTTACTTCGACAGGGGCGAAACACTGAAGCTTTCTTT. Residues: CASSLLRQGRNTEAFF. The complete variable domain, with remaining parts taken from reference TRBV7-2 and TRBJ1-1, reads GAGVSQSPSNKVTEKGKDVELRCDPISGHTALYWYRQSLGQGLEFLIYFQGNSAPDKSGLPSDRFSAERTGGSVSTLTIQRTQQEDSAVYLCASSLLRQGRNTEAFFGQGTRLTVV.